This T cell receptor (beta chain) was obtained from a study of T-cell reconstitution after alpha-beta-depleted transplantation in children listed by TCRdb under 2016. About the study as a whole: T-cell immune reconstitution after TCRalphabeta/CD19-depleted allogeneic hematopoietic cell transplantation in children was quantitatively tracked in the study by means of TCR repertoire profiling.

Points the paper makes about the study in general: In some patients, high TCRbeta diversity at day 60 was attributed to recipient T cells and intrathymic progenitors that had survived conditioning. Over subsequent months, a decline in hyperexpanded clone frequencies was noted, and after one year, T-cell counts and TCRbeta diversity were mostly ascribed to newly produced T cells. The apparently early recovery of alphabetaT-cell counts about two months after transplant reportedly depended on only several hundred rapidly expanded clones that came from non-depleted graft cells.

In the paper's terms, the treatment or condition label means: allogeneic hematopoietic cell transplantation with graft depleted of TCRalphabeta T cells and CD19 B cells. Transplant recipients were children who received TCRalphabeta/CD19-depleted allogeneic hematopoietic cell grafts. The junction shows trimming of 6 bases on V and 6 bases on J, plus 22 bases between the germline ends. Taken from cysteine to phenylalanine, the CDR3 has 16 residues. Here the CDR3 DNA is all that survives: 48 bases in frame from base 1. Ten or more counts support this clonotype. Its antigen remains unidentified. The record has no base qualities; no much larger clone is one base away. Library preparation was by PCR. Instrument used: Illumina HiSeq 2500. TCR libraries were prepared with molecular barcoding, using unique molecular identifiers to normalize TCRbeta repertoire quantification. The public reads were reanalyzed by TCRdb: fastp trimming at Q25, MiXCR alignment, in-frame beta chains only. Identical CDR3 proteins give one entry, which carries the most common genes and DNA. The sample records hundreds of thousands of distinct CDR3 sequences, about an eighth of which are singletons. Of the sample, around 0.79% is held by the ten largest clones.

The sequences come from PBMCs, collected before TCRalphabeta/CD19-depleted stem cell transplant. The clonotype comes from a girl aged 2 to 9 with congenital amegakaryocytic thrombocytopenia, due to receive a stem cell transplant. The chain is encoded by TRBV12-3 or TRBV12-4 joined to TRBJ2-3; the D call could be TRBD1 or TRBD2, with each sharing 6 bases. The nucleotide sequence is TGTGCCAGCAGAGGGGGACTGAATAACCATGGGGATACGCAGTATTTT. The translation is CASRGGLNNHGDTQYF.